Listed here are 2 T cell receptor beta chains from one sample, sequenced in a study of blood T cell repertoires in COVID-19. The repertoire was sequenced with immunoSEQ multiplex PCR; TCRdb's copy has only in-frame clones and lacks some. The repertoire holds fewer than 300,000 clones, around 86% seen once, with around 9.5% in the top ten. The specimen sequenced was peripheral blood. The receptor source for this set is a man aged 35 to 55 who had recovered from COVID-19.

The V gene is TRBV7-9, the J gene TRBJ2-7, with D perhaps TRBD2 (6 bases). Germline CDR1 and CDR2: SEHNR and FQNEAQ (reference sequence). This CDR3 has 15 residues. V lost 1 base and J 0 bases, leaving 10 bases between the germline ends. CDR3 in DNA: TGTGCCAGCAGCTTAGGTCGGGACTCCTCCTACGAGCAGTACTTC. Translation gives CASSLGRDSSYEQYF.

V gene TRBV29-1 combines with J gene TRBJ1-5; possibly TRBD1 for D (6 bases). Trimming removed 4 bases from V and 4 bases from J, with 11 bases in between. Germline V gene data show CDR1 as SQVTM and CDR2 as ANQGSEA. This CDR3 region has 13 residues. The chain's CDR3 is CSVGQELNQPQHF. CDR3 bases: TGCAGCGTTGGACAGGAACTTAATCAGCCCCAGCATTTT. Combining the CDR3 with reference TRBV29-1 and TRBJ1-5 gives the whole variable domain SAVISQKPSRDICQRGTSLTIQCQVDSQVTMMFWYRQQPGQSLTLIATANQGSEATYESGFVIDKFPISRPNLTFSTLTVSNMSPEDSSIYLCSVGQELNQPQHFGDGTRLSIL.